The T cell receptor (beta chain) described here comes from a study of shared clonotypes between healthy human individuals. Overall study results and limits: Rarefaction gave evidence that sorted-subset sequencing remained incomplete despite large depth. Sharing across four donors was highest in naive CD4 (approximately 5%) and lowest in memory CD8 (around 0.4%).

Turning to this clone: The antigen remains unidentified.

Germline CDR1 and CDR2: LGHNA and YNFKEQ. J lost 3 bases, V lost 0 bases, and 13 bases had no gene match. The CDR3 runs 19 residues. The study ran the assay at deep level. Method: immunoSEQ multiplex PCR; TCRdb's copy keeps in-frame clones and lacks some. The sample yields a few million clones, approximately 92% seen once. V is TRBV4-2 and J is TRBJ2-2; 7 bases match TRBD1. Source material: naive CD4+ T cells sorted from blood. Subset here: CD45RA+ positively selected. The TCR sequence derives from a man between 18 and 35 years old in good health. CDR3 coding DNA: TGTGCCAGCAGCCAAGACCTCCTGGGGGACAGTACGGACACCGGGGAGCTGTTTTTT. This codes for CASSQDLLGDSTDTGELFF.